A single sample is the source of the 25 T cell receptor beta chains below, sequenced in a study of T cell repertoires in cytomegalovirus infection. TCRdb re-analysed the reads in MiXCR, keeping a single row per CDR3 protein. This table holds about 450,000 distinct CDR3 sequences, 31% found once. Input material: PBMCs. The receptors were gathered from a human donor in good health (CMV status not recorded). Some clones in this sample may be carry-over from other donors' samples.

This chain uses TRBV9 with TRBJ1-1; D gene ambiguous. From germline, CDR1 is SGDLS and CDR2 YYNGEE. Trimming pared 0 bases from V and 4 bases from J, leaving 10 bases between. The CDR3 contains 14 residues. The CDR3 DNA follows: TGTGCCAGCAGCGTAGCGGAAACCAGCACTGAAGCTTTCTTT. Its protein is CASSVAETSTEAFF.

Note on this clonotype: With a much larger clone just one base away, this may be a read error. The chain carries TRBV7-6 and TRBJ2-7, with D possibly TRBD2 on 6 matching bases. CDR3 length: 14 amino acids. Germline loops: CDR1 SGHVS, CDR2 FNYEAQ. Deletions cut 5 bases from V and 6 bases from J, with 17 bases between. The CDR3 sequence: CASSPGIADSEQYF. The CDR3 nucleotides are TGTGCCAGCAGCCCCGGGATAGCGGATAGCGAGCAGTACTTC. The full variable domain, completed using reference TRBV7-6 and TRBJ2-7, is GAGVSQSPRYKVTKRGQDVALRCDPISGHVSLYWYRQALGQGPEFLTYFNYEAQQDKSGLPNDRFSAERPEGSISTLTIQRTEQRDSAMYRCASSPGIADSEQYFGPGTRLTVT.

This sequence joins TRBV20-1 and TRBJ1-1; no firm D call. Germline lookup yields CDR1 DFQATT and CDR2 SNEGSKA (reference sequence). The CDR3 extends over 14 amino acids. V lost 0 bases to trimming and J lost 3 bases, with 11 bases between them. DNA for the CDR3: TGCAGTGCTAGAGATCAAGTCGCATACACTGAAGCTTTCTTT. It codes for CSARDQVAYTEAFF.

Only a few counts were recorded for this clonotype. This chain uses TRBV6-1 with TRBJ1-2; D gene ambiguous. Deletions cut 10 bases from V and 1 base from J, with 13 bases between. CDR1 and CDR2 (germline): MNHNS, SASEGT. The CDR3 is 13 residues long. DNA of the CDR3: TGTGCCACAGGAGGTGTATTTAACTATGGCTACACCTTC. Protein: CATGGVFNYGYTF.

The rearrangement uses TRBV2 and TRBJ2-1; 7 bases align to TRBD1. There are 17 residues in the CDR3. The ends lost 7 bases at V and 0 bases at J; junction bases unmatched: 12. In germline, CDR1 is SNHLY, CDR2 FYNNEI. CDR3 nucleotides: TGTGCCAGCAAGACGGAATACAGGGGTCACTCCTACAATGAGCAGTTCTTC. Its translation is CASKTEYRGHSYNEQFF.

The chain links TRBV24-1 to TRBJ2-6, with TRBD1 matching 8 bases. This CDR3 contains 18 residues. Trimming at V came to 6 bases and at J to 0 bases, leaving 9 bases not matched to a gene. Germline CDR1 KGHDR, CDR2 SFDVKD. The CDR3 DNA follows: TGTGCCACCAGTCGATCTGGACAGGGCCTCTCTGGGGCCAACGTCCTGACTTTC. The encoded protein is CATSRSGQGLSGANVLTF.

The sample holds a few counts of this clonotype. The chain combines TRBV6-5 with TRBJ1-3; D gene unclear. Germline V gene data show CDR1 as MNHEY and CDR2 as SVGAGI. This CDR3 comprises 14 residues. V dropped 7 bases and J dropped 0 bases, with 10 bases sitting between them. CDR3 DNA: TGTGCCAGCAAAGAGGTATTCTCTGGAAACACCATATATTTT. This translates into CASKEVFSGNTIYF.

The table lists this clonotype with a few counts. J is TRBJ2-3 and V is TRBV27, with TRBD2 matching 10 bases. Trimming at V came to 3 bases and at J to 5 bases, leaving 11 bases not matched to a gene. CDR1 MNHEY and CDR2 SMNVEV come from the germline V gene (reference sequence). This CDR3 has 17 amino acids. CDR3 protein: CASSLYASGGIGDTQYF. For the CDR3, the DNA is TGTGCCAGCAGTTTGTACGCTAGCGGGGGAATTGGAGATACGCAGTATTTT.

The V and J genes are TRBV11-2 and TRBJ1-2; D gene ambiguous. Germline CDR1 SGHAT, CDR2 FQNNGV. The CDR3 sequence is 13 residues long. Trimming took 0 bases from V and 8 from J, leaving 10 bases between them. Written as DNA, the CDR3 is TGTGCCAGCAGCTTAGATGGGCTATTCGGCTACACCTTC. It encodes CASSLDGLFGYTF.

The chain employs TRBV9 and TRBJ1-1; D is undetermined. Trimming took off 3 bases at V and 8 bases at J, with 14 bases between the two ends. CDR3 length equals 13 residues. Germline loops: CDR1 SGDLS, CDR2 YYNGEE. As DNA, the CDR3 is TGTGCCAGCAGCGATGCACGCGCTGGGGAAGCTTTCTTT. Encoded protein: CASSDARAGEAFF.

Turning to this clonotype: A much larger clone lies one base from this, so it may be a read error. The CDR3 here is CARRAGTGHHEQYF. The CDR3 nucleotides are TGTGCCAGGAGGGCGGGGACAGGCCACCACGAGCAGTACTTC. This sequence joins TRBV27 and TRBJ2-7; the match to TRBD1 covers 8 bases. Unmatched junction bases numbered 12, after V lost 9 bases and J lost 5 bases. Germline V gene data show CDR1 as MNHEY and CDR2 as SMNVEV (reference sequence). The CDR3 has 14 amino acids.

This chain links TRBV18 with TRBJ2-4; D tentatively fits TRBD1 or TRBD2 (7 bases each). The CDR3 spans 15 residues. Trimming removed 0 bases at V and 8 bases at J, with 14 bases between. Per germline, CDR1 KGHSH and CDR2 LQKENI. As DNA, the CDR3 is TGTGCCAGCTCACCACCGGGAGGGGGCCCGGACATTCAGTACTTC. This gives the protein CASSPPGGGPDIQYF.

Many counts were recorded for this clonotype. The rearrangement joins TRBV30 to TRBJ2-3, with D possibly TRBD2 on 6 matching bases. The CDR3 totals 15 residues. V lost 0 bases to trimming and J lost 1 base, with 11 bases between them. CDR1 is GTSNPN and CDR2 is SVGIG in the germline V gene (reference sequence). CDR3 sequence: CAWSVHGGGTDTQYF. The CDR3 DNA reads TGTGCCTGGAGTGTACACGGCGGGGGCACAGATACGCAGTATTTT.

As concerns this clonotype: The conserved phenylalanine or tryptophan normally closing the CDR3 is absent here, so this likely arose from a read error. The chain employs TRBV6-5 and TRBJ2-7, with D possibly TRBD1 on 6 matching bases. V was trimmed by 2 bases and J by 4 bases, leaving 12 bases between them. CDR1 and CDR2 from the germline V gene are MNHEY and SVGAGI. This CDR3 has 14 amino acids. Here the CDR3 reads CASSYRTELYEQYL. CDR3 in DNA: TGTGCCAGCAGTTACCGGACAGAACTGTACGAGCAGTACTTA.

The V and J genes are TRBV3-1 and TRBJ1-4; no clear D gene. The CDR3 runs to 13 residues. Germline CDR1 reads LGHDT; CDR2 reads YNNKEL (reference sequence). V gave up 7 bases and J gave up 4 bases, with 10 bases separating them. CDR3 sequence: CASNTRGNEKLFF. In DNA form, the CDR3 reads TGTGCCAGCAATACTCGGGGTAATGAAAAACTGTTTTTT.

As concerns this clonotype: A much larger clone sits a single nucleotide away, making a read error possible. A read error is likely, as this CDR3 ends without the conserved phenylalanine or tryptophan. The chain has TRBV7-2 and TRBJ1-3; the D is unclear. V was pared by 5 bases and J by 3 bases, with 17 bases between. CDR1 is SGHTA, CDR2 FQGNSA, per germline. The CDR3 runs 16 residues. In DNA, the CDR3 is TGTGCCAGCAGCCCTAACTATCCTGCGGGTGGAAACACCATATATTTG. It is translated as CASSPNYPAGGNTIYL.

This clonotype was recorded many times. The gene calls are TRBV4-1 and TRBJ2-7; D remains unclear. V lost 4 bases to trimming and J lost 6 bases, with 25 bases between them. The CDR3 consists of 17 residues. CDR1 MGHRA and CDR2 YSYEKL come from the germline V gene. Written as DNA, the CDR3 is TGCGCCAGCAGCCTCCATTTGGAGCAGCCGGTGGGTCGCGAGCAGTACTTC. It translates to CASSLHLEQPVGREQYF.

In this sample, this clonotype turned up many times. This chain uses TRBV7-2 with TRBJ2-1; D call uncertain. V was trimmed by 5 bases and J by 0 bases, leaving 20 bases between them. CDR1 SGHTA and CDR2 FQGNSA come from the germline V gene. The CDR3 is 18 amino acids. DNA for the CDR3: TGTGCCAGCAGCGTAACTTCCCGCTACTCTTACTCCTACAATGAGCAGTTCTTC. Its translation is CASSVTSRYSYSYNEQFF.

In the case of this clonotype: This is likely a read error, given that the CDR3 carries no conserved phenylalanine or tryptophan at its end. This chain links TRBV6-6 with TRBJ2-7, with D hard to call. CDR1 MNHNY and CDR2 SVGAGI come from the germline V gene (reference sequence). Trimming pared 0 bases from V and 0 bases from J, leaving 9 bases between. The CDR3 is made up of 15 amino acids. CDR3 region: CASSYSKRVSYEQYL. CDR3 coding DNA: TGTGCCAGCAGTTACTCGAAACGGGTCTCCTACGAGCAGTACTTA.

A few counts support this clonotype. This chain connects TRBV4-1 to TRBJ2-1; 8 positions match TRBD2. The CDR3 loop spans 15 amino acids. Trimming removed 8 bases from V and 5 bases from J; junction bases left unmatched: 11. The germline V gene has CDR1 MGHRA and CDR2 YSYEKL. The CDR3: CASSGAGGLHNEQFF. Written as DNA, the CDR3 is TGCGCCAGCTCGGGGGCGGGGGGACTCCACAATGAGCAGTTCTTC.

There are many counts of this clonotype. The gene calls are TRBV7-6 and TRBJ2-5, with D possibly matching TRBD2 (7 bases). The CDR3 totals 16 residues. Looked up from germline, CDR1 is SGHVS and CDR2 is FNYEAQ. Trimming left V 1 base short and J 5 bases short, with 17 bases between. This CDR3 reads CASSLVGGPPRETQYF. The CDR3, as DNA: TGTGCCAGCAGCTTAGTCGGGGGGCCGCCGCGGGAGACCCAGTACTTC.

A note on this clonotype: The CDR3 ends on some other residue instead of the conserved phenylalanine or tryptophan, so this is likely a read error. The DNA is omitted, as the CDR3 cannot be located on it reliably, and the CDR3 follows TCRdb's listing. The chain has TRBV5-6 and TRBJ2-7. The CDR3 has 16 residues if both end residues are counted. Germline CDR1 and CDR2: SGHDT and YYEEEE. The CDR3 protein is CASSPSAVNGAYEEYL.

This clonotype was recorded many times. The CDR3 nucleotides read TGTGCCAGCAGCGGCCTGAAGGGAGGGTTTAGCTCCTATAATTCACCCCTCCACTTT. It codes for CASSGLKGGFSSYNSPLHF. V usage is TRBV7-8 and J usage is TRBJ1-6, with D hard to call. CDR3 size: 19 residues. Germline CDR1 is SGHVS and CDR2 is FQNEAQ. The V end was cut by 5 bases, the J end by 0 bases, with 20 bases between.

In its sample, this clonotype was seen many times. V usage is TRBV7-6 and J usage is TRBJ2-3; 10 bases are a match to TRBD1. CDR1 is SGHVS, CDR2 FNYEAQ, per germline. The V gene end was trimmed by 6 bases and the J gene end by 4 bases; junction bases not matched to a gene: 7. There are 15 residues in the CDR3. CDR3 nucleotides: TGTGCCAGCAGTCCGGGACAGGGGTTGGCAGATACGCAGTATTTT. It encodes CASSPGQGLADTQYF.

In its sample, this clonotype was seen once. The CDR3 spells CASSLVTGSIDTQYF. The CDR3 DNA reads as TGTGCCAGCAGCCTGGTGACAGGGAGTATAGATACGCAGTATTTT. The chain uses TRBV7-6 and TRBJ2-3, with TRBD1 identical over 7 bases. CDR1 and CDR2 (germline): SGHVS, FNYEAQ. The CDR3 runs to 15 residues. V dropped 5 bases and J dropped 5; count of bases not matched to a gene: 10.